This TCR beta chain was found in a study of shared clonotypes between healthy human individuals. Study observations and caveats: Among a few donors, roughly 5.4% of naive CD4 clonotypes were found in common.

Germline CDR1 is SGHAT and CDR2 is FQNNGV. Germline trimming cut 5 bases from V and 8 bases from J; bases unmatched to any gene: 12. The CDR3 totals 17 residues. On this clone: What it recognizes is unknown.

Assay used: immunoSEQ multiplex PCR; TCRdb lists only in-frame clones, some missing. This table holds around 700,000 clones, 74% found once. The clonotype was recovered from a woman aged 25 to 45 in good health. What was sequenced was memory CD4+ T cells sorted from blood. Subset of the sample: CD45RA-negative fraction. V usage is TRBV11-2 and J usage is TRBJ2-1, with TRBD2 matching 13 bases. The CDR3 DNA is TGTGCCAGCAGCCTGACCGCTACTAGCGGGAGGGCCGATGAGCAGTTCTTC. This gives the protein CASSLTATSGRADEQFF.